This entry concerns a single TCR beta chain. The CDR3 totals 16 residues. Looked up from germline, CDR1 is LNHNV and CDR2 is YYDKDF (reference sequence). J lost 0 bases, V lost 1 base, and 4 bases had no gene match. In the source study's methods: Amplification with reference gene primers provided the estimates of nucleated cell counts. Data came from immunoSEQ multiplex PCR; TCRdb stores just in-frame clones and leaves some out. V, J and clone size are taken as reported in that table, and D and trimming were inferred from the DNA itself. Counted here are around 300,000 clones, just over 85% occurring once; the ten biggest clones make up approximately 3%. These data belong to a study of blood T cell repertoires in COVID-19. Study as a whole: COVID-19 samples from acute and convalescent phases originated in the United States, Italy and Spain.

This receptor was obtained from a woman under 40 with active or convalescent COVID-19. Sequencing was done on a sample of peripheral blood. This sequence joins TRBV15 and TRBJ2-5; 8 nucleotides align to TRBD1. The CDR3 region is CATSRGGDRYQETQYF. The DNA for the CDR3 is TGTGCCACCAGCAGAGGGGGGGACAGGTACCAAGAGACCCAGTACTTC.